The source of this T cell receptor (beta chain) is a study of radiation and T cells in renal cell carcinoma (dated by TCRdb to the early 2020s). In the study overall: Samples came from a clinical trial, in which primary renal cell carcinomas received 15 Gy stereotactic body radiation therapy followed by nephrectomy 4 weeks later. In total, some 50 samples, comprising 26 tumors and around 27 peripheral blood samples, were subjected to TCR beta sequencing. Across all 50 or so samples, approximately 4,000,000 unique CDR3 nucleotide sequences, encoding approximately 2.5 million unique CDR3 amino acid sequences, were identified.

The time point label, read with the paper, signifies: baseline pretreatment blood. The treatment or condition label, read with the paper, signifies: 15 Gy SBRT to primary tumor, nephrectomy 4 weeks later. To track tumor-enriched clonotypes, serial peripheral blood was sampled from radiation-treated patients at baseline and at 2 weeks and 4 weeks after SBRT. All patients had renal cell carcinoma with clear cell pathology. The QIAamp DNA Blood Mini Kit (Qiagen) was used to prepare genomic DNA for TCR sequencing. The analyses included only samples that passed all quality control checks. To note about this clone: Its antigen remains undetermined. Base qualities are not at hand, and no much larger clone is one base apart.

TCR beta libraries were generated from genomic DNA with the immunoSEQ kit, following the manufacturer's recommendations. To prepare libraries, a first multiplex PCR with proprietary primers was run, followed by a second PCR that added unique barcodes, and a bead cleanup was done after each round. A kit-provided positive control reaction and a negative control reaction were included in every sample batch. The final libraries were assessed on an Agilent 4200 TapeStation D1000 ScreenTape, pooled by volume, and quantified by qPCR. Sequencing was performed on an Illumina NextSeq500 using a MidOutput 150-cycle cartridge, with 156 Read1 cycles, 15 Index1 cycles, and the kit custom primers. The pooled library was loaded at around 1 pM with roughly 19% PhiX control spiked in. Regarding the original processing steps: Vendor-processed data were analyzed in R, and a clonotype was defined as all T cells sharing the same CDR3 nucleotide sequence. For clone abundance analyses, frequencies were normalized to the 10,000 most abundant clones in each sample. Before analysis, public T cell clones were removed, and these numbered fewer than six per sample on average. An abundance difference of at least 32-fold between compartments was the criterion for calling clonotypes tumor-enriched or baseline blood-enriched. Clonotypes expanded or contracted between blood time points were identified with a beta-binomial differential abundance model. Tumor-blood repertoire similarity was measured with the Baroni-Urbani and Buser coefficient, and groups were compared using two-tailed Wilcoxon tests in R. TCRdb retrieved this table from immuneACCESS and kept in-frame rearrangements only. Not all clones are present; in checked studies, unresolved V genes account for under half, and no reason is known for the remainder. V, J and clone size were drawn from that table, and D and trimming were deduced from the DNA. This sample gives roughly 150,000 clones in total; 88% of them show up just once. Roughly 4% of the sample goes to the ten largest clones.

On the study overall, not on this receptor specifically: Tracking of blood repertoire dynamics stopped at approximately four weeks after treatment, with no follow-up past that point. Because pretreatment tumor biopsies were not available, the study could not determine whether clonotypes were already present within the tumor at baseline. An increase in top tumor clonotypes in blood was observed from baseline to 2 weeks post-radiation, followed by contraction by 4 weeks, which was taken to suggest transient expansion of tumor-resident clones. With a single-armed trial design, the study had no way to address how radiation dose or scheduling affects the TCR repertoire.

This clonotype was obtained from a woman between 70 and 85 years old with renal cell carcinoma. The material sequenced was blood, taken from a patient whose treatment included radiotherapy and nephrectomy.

The DNA sequence is given as TGCGCCAGCAGCTCACTAGCGGGGGGGCAAGAGACCCAGTACTTC. It codes for CASSSLAGGQETQYF. The V and J segments used are TRBV5-1 and TRBJ2-5, with 13 bases matching TRBD2. Relative to germline, V is missing 3 bases and J is missing 2 bases, with 1 base of the junction outside any gene match. As encoded in the germline V gene, CDR1 is SGHRS while CDR2 is YFSETQ. Taken from cysteine to phenylalanine, the CDR3 has 15 residues. The read is trimmed to its CDR3 DNA, 45 bases read in frame from base 1.